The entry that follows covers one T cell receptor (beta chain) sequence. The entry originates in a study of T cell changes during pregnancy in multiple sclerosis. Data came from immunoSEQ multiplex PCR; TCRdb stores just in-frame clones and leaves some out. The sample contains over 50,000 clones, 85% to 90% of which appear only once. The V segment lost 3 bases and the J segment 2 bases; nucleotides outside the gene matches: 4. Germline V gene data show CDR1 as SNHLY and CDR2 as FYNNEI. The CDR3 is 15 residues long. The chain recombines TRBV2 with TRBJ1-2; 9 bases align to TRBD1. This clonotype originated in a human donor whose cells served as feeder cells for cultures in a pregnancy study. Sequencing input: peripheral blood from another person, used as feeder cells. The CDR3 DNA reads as TGTGCCAGCAGTGACTGGGGACAGGGAAACTATGGCTACACCTTC. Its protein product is CASSDWGQGNYGYTF.